This TCR beta chain was found in a study of OX40 agonist ivuxolimab in advanced cancers. Concerning this clone: Its antigen is currently unknown.

Only in-frame clones appear in the TCRdb table, and some are missing; sequencing was by immunoSEQ multiplex PCR. The repertoire includes around 67,000 clones, 70% to 90% of them detected once, and about 1.3% sits in the top ten. CDR3 length: 12 amino acids. V lost 8 bases, J lost 5 bases, and 1 base stayed unmatched. Germline V gene lookup returns CDR1 MDHEN and CDR2 SYDVKM. Findings and limits, study-wide: The study did not work out the antigen specificity of the expanded peripheral T cells.

Sequenced material: CD4+ or CD8+ T cells sorted from blood, taken in a trial of the OX40 agonist ivuxolimab. The receptor was isolated from an adult with an advanced solid tumor such as melanoma, head and neck, liver or kidney cancer. The chain uses TRBV28 and TRBJ1-4; 8 bases are shared with TRBD1. CDR3 protein: CASYRGNEKLFF. The CDR3, as DNA: TGTGCCAGCTACAGGGGGAATGAAAAACTGTTTTTT. Filled out from reference TRBV28 and TRBJ1-4, the complete variable domain reads DVKVTQSSRYLVKRTGEKVFLECVQDMDHENMFWYRQDPGLGLRLIYFSYDVKMKEKGDIPEGYSVSREKKERFSLILESASTNQTSMYLCASYRGNEKLFFGSGTQLSVL.